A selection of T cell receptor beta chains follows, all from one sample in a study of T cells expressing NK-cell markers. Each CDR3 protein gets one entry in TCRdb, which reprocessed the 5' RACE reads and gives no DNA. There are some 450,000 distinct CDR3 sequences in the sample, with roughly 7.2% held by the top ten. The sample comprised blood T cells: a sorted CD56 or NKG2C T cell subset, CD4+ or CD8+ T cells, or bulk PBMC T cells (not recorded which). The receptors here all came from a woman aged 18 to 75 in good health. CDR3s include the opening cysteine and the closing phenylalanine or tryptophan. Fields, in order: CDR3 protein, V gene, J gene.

CDR3aa: CATRSGRGSYNEQFF
v_gene: TRBV6-1
j_gene: TRBJ2-1

CDR3aa: CASSRRGEETQYF
v_gene: TRBV11-3
j_gene: TRBJ2-5

CDR3aa: CASSQLSGGGGYTDTQYF
v_gene: TRBV4-3
j_gene: TRBJ2-3

CDR3aa: CASSSGHTGTQYF
v_gene: TRBV7-3
j_gene: TRBJ2-5

CDR3aa: CASSSRTSGLETQYF
v_gene: TRBV7-3
j_gene: TRBJ2-5

CDR3aa: CASSFGGNLYNEQFF
v_gene: TRBV28
j_gene: TRBJ2-1

CDR3aa: CASGRQVKDTQYF
v_gene: TRBV7-2
j_gene: TRBJ2-3

CDR3aa: CASSPGQEGNEQFF
v_gene: TRBV11-3
j_gene: TRBJ2-1

CDR3aa: CASSHAGTGGVYEQYF
v_gene: TRBV14
j_gene: TRBJ2-7

CDR3aa: CASSAANTEAFF
v_gene: TRBV10-1
j_gene: TRBJ1-1

CDR3aa: CASSLDKGNSPLHF
v_gene: TRBV7-2
j_gene: TRBJ1-6

CDR3aa: CASSEDRVGAKNIQYF
v_gene: TRBV6-1
j_gene: TRBJ2-4

CDR3aa: CASSFRSGSRGNEQFF
v_gene: TRBV7-2
j_gene: TRBJ2-1

CDR3aa: CASSIMGGRTYNEQFF
v_gene: TRBV19
j_gene: TRBJ2-1

CDR3aa: CAWTKRNMNTEAFF
v_gene: TRBV30
j_gene: TRBJ1-1

CDR3aa: CASSLGQADREQFF
v_gene: TRBV5-1
j_gene: TRBJ2-1

CDR3aa: CASSPTGTATYEQYF
v_gene: TRBV12-3/TRBV12-4
j_gene: TRBJ2-7

CDR3aa: CASKSGRVREKLFF
v_gene: TRBV6-1
j_gene: TRBJ1-4

CDR3aa: CSEIGGNDEQFF
v_gene: TRBV29-1
j_gene: TRBJ2-1

CDR3aa: CASSLGWEQPQHF
v_gene: TRBV12-3/TRBV12-4
j_gene: TRBJ1-5

CDR3aa: CASIRQGSDTQYF
v_gene: TRBV28
j_gene: TRBJ2-3

CDR3aa: CASSPGQHQETQYF
v_gene: TRBV7-8
j_gene: TRBJ2-5

CDR3aa: CASSWDSRTYNSPLHF
v_gene: TRBV6-5
j_gene: TRBJ1-6

CDR3aa: CASSSRGWQGGSTIYF
v_gene: TRBV6-5
j_gene: TRBJ1-3

CDR3aa: CASSPIGQGYYTF
v_gene: TRBV4-3
j_gene: TRBJ1-2

CDR3aa: CASSLPGDKIQETQYF
v_gene: TRBV21-1
j_gene: TRBJ2-5

CDR3aa: CSARAPRTRVNTEAFF
v_gene: TRBV20-1
j_gene: TRBJ1-1

CDR3aa: CASSLTPGGSKNIQYF
v_gene: TRBV7-2
j_gene: TRBJ2-4

CDR3aa: CASSPNSADTQYF
v_gene: TRBV7-9
j_gene: TRBJ2-3

CDR3aa: CASSIGGGGYGYTF
v_gene: TRBV19
j_gene: TRBJ1-2

CDR3aa: CASIALFSGNTIYF
v_gene: TRBV12-3/TRBV12-4
j_gene: TRBJ1-3

CDR3aa: CATRTVPNYGYTF
v_gene: TRBV12-3/TRBV12-4
j_gene: TRBJ1-2

CDR3aa: CASSVAGSTDTQYF
v_gene: TRBV9
j_gene: TRBJ2-3

CDR3aa: CASSQRQRLDEKLFF
v_gene: TRBV4-1
j_gene: TRBJ1-4

CDR3aa: CASSQADSSYNSPLHF
v_gene: TRBV4-3
j_gene: TRBJ1-6

CDR3aa: CASSSWGTYNEQFF
v_gene: TRBV7-6
j_gene: TRBJ2-1

CDR3aa: CASSRGLAGIYNEQFF
v_gene: TRBV7-2
j_gene: TRBJ2-1

CDR3aa: CASTAGGGSLRTRETQYF
v_gene: TRBV6-2/TRBV6-3
j_gene: TRBJ2-5

CDR3aa: CASSYRGLALSYNEQFF
v_gene: TRBV12-3/TRBV12-4
j_gene: TRBJ2-1

CDR3aa: CSAPGTMNEKLFF
v_gene: TRBV20-1
j_gene: TRBJ1-4

CDR3aa: CASSQPLGTTDTQYF
v_gene: TRBV4-2
j_gene: TRBJ2-3

CDR3aa: CSAGDRGPHEQYF
v_gene: TRBV20-1
j_gene: TRBJ2-7

CDR3aa: CASSLTAGTGDNEQFF
v_gene: TRBV7-3
j_gene: TRBJ2-1

CDR3aa: CSVARSRQGETQYF
v_gene: TRBV29-1
j_gene: TRBJ2-5

CDR3aa: CASSQKDSPLHF
v_gene: TRBV3-1
j_gene: TRBJ1-6

CDR3aa: CASSYSGRVLTDTQYF
v_gene: TRBV6-2/TRBV6-3
j_gene: TRBJ2-3

CDR3aa: CASSRPNFKNEQFF
v_gene: TRBV7-2
j_gene: TRBJ2-1

CDR3aa: CSAKDSQISQYF
v_gene: TRBV20-1
j_gene: TRBJ2-3

CDR3aa: CASSLTGSWYEQYF
v_gene: TRBV12-3/TRBV12-4
j_gene: TRBJ2-7

CDR3aa: CASSFHSSGTEAFF
v_gene: TRBV12-3/TRBV12-4
j_gene: TRBJ1-1

CDR3aa: CASSLGPRHLQETQYF
v_gene: TRBV7-8
j_gene: TRBJ2-5

CDR3aa: CASSERRDRSGYTF
v_gene: TRBV2
j_gene: TRBJ1-2

CDR3aa: CASSYAPGTGGANVLTF
v_gene: TRBV6-5
j_gene: TRBJ2-6

CDR3aa: CASSPFPLAGGPDEQFF
v_gene: TRBV7-2
j_gene: TRBJ2-1

CDR3aa: CASNPPSGGTGNEQFF
v_gene: TRBV6-1
j_gene: TRBJ2-1

CDR3aa: CASSPYSAGKGNEQFF
v_gene: TRBV6-2/TRBV6-3
j_gene: TRBJ2-1

CDR3aa: CASSLSASAAKQFF
v_gene: TRBV7-3
j_gene: TRBJ2-1